These 15 T cell receptor beta chains share one sample of origin, sequenced in a study of identical twins. MiXCR, run by TCRdb on the 5' RACE reads, gives a single entry per CDR3 protein. The sample includes around 670,000 distinct CDR3 sequences, 5.5% to 7.5% seen only once; the top ten take about 2%. Sequences were obtained from naive T cells sorted from blood. The source is a man between 18 and 29 years old in good health.

This clonotype was observed a few times. This sequence joins TRBV30 and TRBJ2-7, with TRBD1 matching 8 bases. CDR1 is GTSNPN and CDR2 is SVGIG in the germline V gene (reference sequence). The V gene end was trimmed by 5 bases and the J gene end by 0 bases; junction bases not matched to a gene: 9. The CDR3 covers 15 residues. The CDR3 nucleotides read TGTGCCTGGGGAACTGGGACAGGAAGCTCCTACGAGCAGTACTTC. Encoded protein: CAWGTGTGSSYEQYF.

J is TRBJ2-5 and V is TRBV20-1, with 7 bases lining up with TRBD1. This CDR3 contains 14 residues. Unmatched junction bases numbered 12, after V lost 6 bases and J lost 5 bases. Germline V gene lookup returns CDR1 DFQATT and CDR2 SNEGSKA (reference sequence). CDR3 in amino acids: CSAPTGTVVETQYF. The CDR3 DNA follows: TGCAGTGCCCCGACAGGGACCGTGGTGGAGACCCAGTACTTC.

This clonotype was counted ten times or more. The chain couples TRBV29-1 to TRBJ2-7, with a tentative D call TRBD2 (6 bases). CDR1 is SQVTM and CDR2 is ANQGSEA in the germline V gene. Trimming left V 5 bases short and J 4 bases short, with 24 bases between. CDR3 size: 16 residues. CDR3 residues: CSVSVGGSDGRYEQYV. Here the CDR3 DNA reads TGCAGCGTTTCTGTCGGGGGTTCGGATGGGAGGTACGAGCAGTACGTC.

This chain's CDR3 is CASSSLPSGGTDTQYF. The CDR3 DNA sequence: TGTGCCAGCAGCTCTTTGCCTAGCGGGGGCACAGATACGCAGTATTTT. The V and J genes are TRBV7-2 and TRBJ2-3; the match to TRBD2 covers 9 bases. The ends lost 4 bases at V and 1 base at J; junction bases unmatched: 6. Germline CDR1 SGHTA, CDR2 FQGNSA. The CDR3 runs to 16 residues.

The chain has TRBV14 and TRBJ2-1; 14 positions agree with TRBD2. Unmatched junction bases numbered 9, after V lost 7 bases and J lost 13 bases. Germline CDR1 is SGHDN and CDR2 is FVKESK. This CDR3 contains 14 residues. The CDR3 sequence: CASKGLAGVTPQFF. CDR3 bases: TGTGCCAGCAAGGGACTAGCGGGAGTCACCCCACAGTTCTTC.

The sample holds many counts of this clonotype. V is TRBV15 and J is TRBJ1-5; D possibly corresponds to TRBD1 (5 bases). The CDR3 totals 16 residues. CDR1 is LNHNV, CDR2 YYDKDF, per germline (reference sequence). The V gene lost 3 bases and the J gene lost 3 bases, with 15 bases spanning the gap. CDR3 sequence: CATSSHGGVINQPQHF. Here the CDR3 DNA reads TGTGCCACCAGCAGCCATGGGGGGGTGATCAATCAGCCCCAGCATTTT.

This clonotype has a handful of counts. V is TRBV5-1 and J is TRBJ2-3; a possible D gene is TRBD1 (5 bases). The germline V gene has CDR1 SGHRS and CDR2 YFSETQ. The CDR3 covers 16 residues. Deletions cut 6 bases from V and 2 bases from J, with 19 bases between. The CDR3 DNA is TGCGCCAGCAACCCAATTCAGGGCGCCCCCACAGATACGCAGTATTTT. Encoded protein: CASNPIQGAPTDTQYF.

This clonotype showed up just a few times. This chain connects TRBV5-1 to TRBJ2-1; D remains ambiguous. The CDR3 extends over 15 amino acids. The V gene lost 2 bases and the J gene lost 0 bases, with 9 bases spanning the gap. The V gene's germline CDR1 is SGHRS and CDR2 YFSETQ. DNA of the CDR3: TGCGCCAGCAGCTTCCCCAGCCCCTCCTACAATGAGCAGTTCTTC. This gives the protein CASSFPSPSYNEQFF.

The table lists this clonotype with many counts. The chain joins TRBV20-1 to TRBJ2-3; a possible D gene is TRBD1 (6 bases). Trimming took off 3 bases at V and 2 bases at J, with 15 bases between the two ends. This CDR3 contains 15 residues. The germline V gene encodes CDR1 DFQATT and CDR2 SNEGSKA (reference sequence). The CDR3 is CSASVRGGYTDTQYF. The CDR3 nucleotides read TGCAGTGCTAGTGTCAGGGGCGGGTACACAGATACGCAGTATTTT.

The V call is TRBV20-1, the J call TRBJ2-1; tentative D call: TRBD2 (6 bases). Germline V CDR1 and CDR2: DFQATT, SNEGSKA (reference sequence). Trimming took 3 bases from V and 9 from J, leaving 15 bases between them. The CDR3 loop spans 13 amino acids. The CDR3 loop reads CSASREPLGEQFF. In nucleotides, the CDR3 is TGCAGTGCTAGTCGGGAGCCTCTGGGTGAGCAGTTCTTC.

This clonotype was counted at least ten times. The chain uses TRBV6-1 and TRBJ2-6, with D hard to call. Per germline, CDR1 MNHNS and CDR2 SASEGT. This CDR3 region has 18 residues. Deletions cut 3 bases from V and 0 bases from J, with 15 bases between. CDR3 region: CASSDPLYYSSGANVLTF. The CDR3 nucleotides read TGTGCCAGCAGTGACCCTCTATATTATAGCTCTGGGGCCAACGTCCTGACTTTC.

The J gene is TRBJ2-3, the V gene TRBV7-6, with unresolved D. The CDR3 covers 16 residues. Germline-derived CDR1 and CDR2 are SGHVS and FNYEAQ. V was pared by 0 bases and J by 1 base, with 11 bases between. The CDR3 DNA reads as TGTGCCAGCAGCTTAGCAGTGGGCAGTGGCACAGATACGCAGTATTTT. It specifies CASSLAVGSGTDTQYF.

This clonotype was seen many times. The rearrangement links TRBV29-1 to TRBJ1-5; 9 nucleotides agree with TRBD1. This CDR3 is 13 amino acids long. With V trimmed by 4 bases and J by 6 bases, 4 bases remained unmatched. Looked up from germline, CDR1 is SQVTM and CDR2 is ANQGSEA. As DNA, the CDR3 is TGCAGCGTTGCTCCGGGACAGGGTCAGCCCCAGCATTTT. Translation: CSVAPGQGQPQHF.

This clonotype was picked up many times. V gene TRBV5-6 combines with J gene TRBJ2-1; 8 positions agree with TRBD1. V was pared by 4 bases and J by 5 bases, with 17 bases of the junction left unmatched. Germline CDR1 reads SGHDT; CDR2 reads YYEEEE. The CDR3 length is 18 residues. The CDR3, as DNA: TGTGCCAGCAGCGGTCGCGGACAGGGAGGTTATTCCCACAATGAGCAGTTCTTC. Its protein product is CASSGRGQGGYSHNEQFF.

The genes are TRBV28 and TRBJ2-7; 7 nucleotides match TRBD2. The germline V gene has CDR1 MDHEN and CDR2 SYDVKM. The junction had 9 bases not matched to a gene; V was cut back by 5 bases and J by 2 bases. This CDR3 contains 15 residues. CDR3: CASSEPRDYAYEQYF. The CDR3, as DNA: TGTGCCAGCAGTGAACCCCGGGACTACGCCTACGAGCAGTACTTC.